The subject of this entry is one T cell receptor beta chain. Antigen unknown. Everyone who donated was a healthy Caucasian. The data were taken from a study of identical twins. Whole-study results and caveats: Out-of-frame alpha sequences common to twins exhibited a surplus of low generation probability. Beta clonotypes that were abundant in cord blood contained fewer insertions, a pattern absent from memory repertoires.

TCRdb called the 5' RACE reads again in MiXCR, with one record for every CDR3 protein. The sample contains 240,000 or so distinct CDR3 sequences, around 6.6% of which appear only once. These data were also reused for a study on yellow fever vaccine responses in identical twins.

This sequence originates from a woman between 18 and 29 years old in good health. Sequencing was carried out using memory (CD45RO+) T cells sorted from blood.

CDR3 nucleotides: TGCGCCAGCAGCTTGGGAGGCGAGATCCCCTACAATGAGCAGTTCTTC. Translation gives CASSLGGEIPYNEQFF. The rearrangement joins TRBV5-1 to TRBJ2-1, with D unresolved. Trimming left V 0 bases short and J 2 bases short, with 12 bases between. Germline-derived CDR1 and CDR2 are SGHRS and YFSETQ. The CDR3 extends over 16 amino acids.